This T cell receptor beta chain appears in the sequencing data of a study of cytomegalovirus exposure and HLA in healthy donors. Study outcomes and limitations: There were three CMV-associated chains whose specificity for CMV antigens was confirmed in vitro. Analyses of presence/absence relied on an assumption of roughly uniform sequencing depth across donors. Both high specificity and high sensitivity reportedly marked the classifier's diagnosis of cytomegalovirus status. Many donors shared some public TCRs, even though most TCR sequences were rare.

PCR was performed using 60 Vbeta and 13 Jbeta primers. The assay was immunoSEQ multiplex PCR, and TCRdb's table has in-frame clones only and misses some. Among around 150,000 clones listed, nearly 80% were seen once. Germline V gene data show CDR1 as LNHDA and CDR2 as SQIVND (reference sequence). There are 13 residues in the CDR3. J lost 7 bases, V lost 6 bases, and 9 bases had no gene match. Worth noting for this clone: What it binds is not known.

This sequence was found in a man between 45 and 60 years old in good health and CMV-seropositive. Sequencing input: PBMCs. This chain uses TRBV19 with TRBJ2-7, with 7 bases aligning to TRBD1. The CDR3 DNA follows: TGTGCCAGTAGACCGACAGGGCTCGGGGAGCAGTACTTC. This sequence encodes CASRPTGLGEQYF.